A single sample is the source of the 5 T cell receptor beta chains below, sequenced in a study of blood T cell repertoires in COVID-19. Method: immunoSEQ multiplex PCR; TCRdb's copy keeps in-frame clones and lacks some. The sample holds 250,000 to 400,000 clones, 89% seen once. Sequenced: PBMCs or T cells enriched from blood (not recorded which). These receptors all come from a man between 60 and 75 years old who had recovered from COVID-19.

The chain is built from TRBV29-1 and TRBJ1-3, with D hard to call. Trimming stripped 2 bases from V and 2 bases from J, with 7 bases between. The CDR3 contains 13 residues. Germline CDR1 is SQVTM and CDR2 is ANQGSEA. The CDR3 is CSVEMSTGNTIYF. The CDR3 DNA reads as TGCAGCGTTGAAATGTCAACTGGAAACACCATATATTTT.

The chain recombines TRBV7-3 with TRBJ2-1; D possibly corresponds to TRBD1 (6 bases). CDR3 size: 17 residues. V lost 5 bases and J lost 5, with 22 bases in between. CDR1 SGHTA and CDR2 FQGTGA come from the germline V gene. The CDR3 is CASSTLGHRIPNNEQFF. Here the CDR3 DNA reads TGTGCCAGCAGCACCCTGGGACACCGGATCCCCAACAATGAGCAGTTCTTC.

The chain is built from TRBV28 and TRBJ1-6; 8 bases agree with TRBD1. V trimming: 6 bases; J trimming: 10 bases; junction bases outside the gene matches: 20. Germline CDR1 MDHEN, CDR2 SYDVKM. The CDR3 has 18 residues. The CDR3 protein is CASRHPGQGVLRGSPLHF. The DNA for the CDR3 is TGTGCCAGCAGGCATCCCGGACAGGGAGTTTTGAGGGGATCACCCCTCCACTTT.

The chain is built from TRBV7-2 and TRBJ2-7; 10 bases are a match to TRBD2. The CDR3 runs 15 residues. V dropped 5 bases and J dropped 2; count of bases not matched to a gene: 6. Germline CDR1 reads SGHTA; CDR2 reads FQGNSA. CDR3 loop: CASSLGLARAYEQYF. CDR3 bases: TGTGCCAGCAGCCTGGGACTAGCGAGGGCCTACGAGCAGTACTTC. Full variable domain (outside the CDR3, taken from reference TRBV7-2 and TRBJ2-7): GAGVSQSPSNKVTEKGKDVELRCDPISGHTALYWYRQSLGQGLEFLIYFQGNSAPDKSGLPSDRFSAERTGGSVSTLTIQRTQQEDSAVYLCASSLGLARAYEQYFGPGTRLTVT.

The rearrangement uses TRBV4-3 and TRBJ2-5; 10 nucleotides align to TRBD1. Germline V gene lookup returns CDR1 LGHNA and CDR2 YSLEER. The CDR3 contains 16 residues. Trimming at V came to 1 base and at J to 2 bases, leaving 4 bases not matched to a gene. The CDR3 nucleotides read TGCGCCAGCAGCCAAGTTTGGGACAGGGGTCAAGAGACCCAGTACTTC. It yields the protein CASSQVWDRGQETQYF.